This T cell receptor (beta chain) was identified during a study of blood T cell repertoires in COVID-19. Study-level background: T cells, B-cell-depleted T cells, or PBMCs provided the cDNA or gDNA that served as material.

This clone occurred once. CDR1 and CDR2 from the germline V gene are SQVTM and ANQGSEA. The CDR3 loop spans 13 amino acids. Trimming removed 4 bases from V and 4 bases from J; junction bases left unmatched: 4. Repertoires were generated with immunoSEQ multiplex PCR, while TCRdb's copy carries only in-frame clones and drops some. The data hold around 120,000 clones, with 85% observed a single time. The V and J genes are TRBV29-1 and TRBJ2-7; 10 bases fit TRBD2. What was sequenced was peripheral blood. This receptor was identified in an elderly man with acute or convalescent COVID-19. The CDR3 nucleotides read TGCAGCGTTGTTCAGCGGGAGGGATACGAGCAGTACTTC. Amino acid sequence: CSVVQREGYEQYF.